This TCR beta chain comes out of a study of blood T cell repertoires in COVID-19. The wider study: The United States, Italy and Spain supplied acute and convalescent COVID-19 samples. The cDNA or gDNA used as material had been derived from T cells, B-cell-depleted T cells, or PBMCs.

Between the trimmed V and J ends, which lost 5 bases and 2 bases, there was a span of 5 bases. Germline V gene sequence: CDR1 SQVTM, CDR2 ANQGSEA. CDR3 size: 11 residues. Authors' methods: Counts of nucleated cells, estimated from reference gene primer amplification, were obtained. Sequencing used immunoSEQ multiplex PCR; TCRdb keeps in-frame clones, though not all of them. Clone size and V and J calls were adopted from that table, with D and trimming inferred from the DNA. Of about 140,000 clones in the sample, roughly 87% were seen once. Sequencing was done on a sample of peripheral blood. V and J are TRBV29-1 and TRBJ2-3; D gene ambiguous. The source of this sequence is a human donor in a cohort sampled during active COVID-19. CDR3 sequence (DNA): TGCAGCGTTTTCGTCACAGATACGCAGTATTTT. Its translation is CSVFVTDTQYF.